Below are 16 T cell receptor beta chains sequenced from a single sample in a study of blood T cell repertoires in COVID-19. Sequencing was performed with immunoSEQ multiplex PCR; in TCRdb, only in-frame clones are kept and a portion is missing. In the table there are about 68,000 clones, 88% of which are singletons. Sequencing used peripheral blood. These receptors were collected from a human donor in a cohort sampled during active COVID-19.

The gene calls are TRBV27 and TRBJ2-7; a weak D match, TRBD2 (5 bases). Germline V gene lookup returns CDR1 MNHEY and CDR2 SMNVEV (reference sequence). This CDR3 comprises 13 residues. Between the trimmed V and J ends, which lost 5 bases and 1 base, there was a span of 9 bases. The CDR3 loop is CASSPRESYEQYF. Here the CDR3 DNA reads TGTGCCAGCAGTCCCCGGGAATCCTACGAGCAGTACTTC.

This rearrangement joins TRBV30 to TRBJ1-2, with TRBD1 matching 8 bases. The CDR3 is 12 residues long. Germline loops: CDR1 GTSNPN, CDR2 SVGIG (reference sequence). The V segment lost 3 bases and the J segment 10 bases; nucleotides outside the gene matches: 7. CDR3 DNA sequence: TGTGCCTGGAGGCCGACAGGGGTCGACTACACCTTC. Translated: CAWRPTGVDYTF. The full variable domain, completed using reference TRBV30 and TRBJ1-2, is SQTIHQWPATLVQPVGSPLSLECTVEGTSNPNLYWYRQAAGRGLQLLFYSVGIGQISSEVPQNLSASRPQDRQFILSSKKLLLSDSGFYLCAWRPTGVDYTFGSGTRLTVV.

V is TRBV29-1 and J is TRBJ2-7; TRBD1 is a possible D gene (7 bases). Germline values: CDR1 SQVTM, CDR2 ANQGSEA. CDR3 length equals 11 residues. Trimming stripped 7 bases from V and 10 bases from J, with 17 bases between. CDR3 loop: CSGGDRDRQYF. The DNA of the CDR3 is TGCAGCGGGGGGGACCGGGACAGACAGTACTTC.

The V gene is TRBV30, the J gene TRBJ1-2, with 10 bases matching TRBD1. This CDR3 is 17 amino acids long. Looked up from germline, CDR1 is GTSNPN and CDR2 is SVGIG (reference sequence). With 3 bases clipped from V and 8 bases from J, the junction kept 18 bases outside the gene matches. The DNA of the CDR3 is TGTGCCTGGAGCCTCGAGGGGACAGGGGCTACTCGAAGAGGCTACACCTTC. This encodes CAWSLEGTGATRRGYTF.

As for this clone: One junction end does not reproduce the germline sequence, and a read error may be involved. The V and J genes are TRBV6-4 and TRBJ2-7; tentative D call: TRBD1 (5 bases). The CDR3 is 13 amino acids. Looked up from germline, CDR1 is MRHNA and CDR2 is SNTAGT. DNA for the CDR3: TGTGCCAGCAGTCTGGGGCCCTCCAACGAGCAGTACTTC. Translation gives CASSLGPSNEQYF.

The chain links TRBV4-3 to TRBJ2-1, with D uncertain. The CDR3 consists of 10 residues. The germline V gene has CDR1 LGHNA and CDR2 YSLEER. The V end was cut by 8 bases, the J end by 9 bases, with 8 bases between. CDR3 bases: TGCGCCAGCCGTAGAGGTGAGCAGTTCTTC. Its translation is CASRRGEQFF.

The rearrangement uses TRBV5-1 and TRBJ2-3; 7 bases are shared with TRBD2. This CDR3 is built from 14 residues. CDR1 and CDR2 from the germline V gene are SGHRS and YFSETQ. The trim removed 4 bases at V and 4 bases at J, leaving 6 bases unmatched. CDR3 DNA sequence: TGCGCCAGCAGCGCGGCGGGGAGGGCAGATACGCAGTATTTT. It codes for CASSAAGRADTQYF.

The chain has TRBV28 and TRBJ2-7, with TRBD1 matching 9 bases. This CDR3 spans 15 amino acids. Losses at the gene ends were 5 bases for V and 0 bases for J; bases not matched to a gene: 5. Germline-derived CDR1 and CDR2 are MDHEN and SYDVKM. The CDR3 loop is CASSLTDRGSYEQYF. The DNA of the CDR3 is TGTGCCAGCAGTCTAACGGACAGGGGCTCCTACGAGCAGTACTTC.

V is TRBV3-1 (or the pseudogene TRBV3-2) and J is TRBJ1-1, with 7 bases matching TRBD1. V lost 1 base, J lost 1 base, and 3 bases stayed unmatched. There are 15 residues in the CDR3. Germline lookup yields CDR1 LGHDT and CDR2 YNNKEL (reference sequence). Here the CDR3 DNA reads TGTGCCAGCAGCCAAGGATCAGGGGGGAACACTGAAGCTTTCTTT. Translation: CASSQGSGGNTEAFF.

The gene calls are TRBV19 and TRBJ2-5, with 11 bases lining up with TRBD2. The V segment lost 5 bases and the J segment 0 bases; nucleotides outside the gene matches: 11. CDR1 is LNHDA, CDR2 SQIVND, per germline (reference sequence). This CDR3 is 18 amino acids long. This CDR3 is CASSPNLAGGTYQETQYF. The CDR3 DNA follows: TGTGCCAGTAGTCCGAACTTAGCGGGAGGGACCTACCAAGAGACCCAGTACTTC.

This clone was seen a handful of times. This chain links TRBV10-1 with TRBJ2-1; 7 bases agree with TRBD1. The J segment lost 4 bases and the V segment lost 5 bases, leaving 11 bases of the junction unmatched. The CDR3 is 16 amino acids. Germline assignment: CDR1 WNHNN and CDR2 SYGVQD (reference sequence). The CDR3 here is CASSTQGGAGYNEQFF. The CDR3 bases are TGCGCCAGCAGTACCCAAGGGGGCGCGGGTTACAATGAGCAGTTCTTC.

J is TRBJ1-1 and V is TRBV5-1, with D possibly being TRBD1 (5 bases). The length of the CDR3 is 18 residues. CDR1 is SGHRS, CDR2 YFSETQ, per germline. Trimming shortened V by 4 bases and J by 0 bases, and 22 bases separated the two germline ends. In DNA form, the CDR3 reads TGCGCCAGCAGCCCCACCCGATGGGGCAGAAGAATGAACACTGAAGCTTTCTTT. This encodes CASSPTRWGRRMNTEAFF.

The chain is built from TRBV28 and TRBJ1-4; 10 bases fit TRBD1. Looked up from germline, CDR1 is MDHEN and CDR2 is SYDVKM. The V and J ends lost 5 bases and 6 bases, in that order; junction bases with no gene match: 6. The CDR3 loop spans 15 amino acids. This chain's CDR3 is CASSARTGGYEKLFF. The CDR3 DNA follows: TGTGCCAGCAGTGCTCGGACAGGGGGTTATGAAAAACTGTTTTTT.

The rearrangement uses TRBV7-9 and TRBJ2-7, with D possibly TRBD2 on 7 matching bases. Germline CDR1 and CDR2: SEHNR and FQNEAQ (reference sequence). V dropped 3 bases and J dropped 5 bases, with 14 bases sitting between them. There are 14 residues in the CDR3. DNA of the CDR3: TGTGCCAGCAGCTTCGGGGGGCGCAGGAACGAGCAGTACTTC. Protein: CASSFGGRRNEQYF.

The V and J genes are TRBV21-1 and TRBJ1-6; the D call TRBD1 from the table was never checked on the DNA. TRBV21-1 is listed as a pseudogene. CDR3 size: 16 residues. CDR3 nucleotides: TGTGCCAGCAGCAAAGAAACAGGGGCTGAGAATTCACCCCTCCACTTT. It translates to CASSKETGAENSPLHF.

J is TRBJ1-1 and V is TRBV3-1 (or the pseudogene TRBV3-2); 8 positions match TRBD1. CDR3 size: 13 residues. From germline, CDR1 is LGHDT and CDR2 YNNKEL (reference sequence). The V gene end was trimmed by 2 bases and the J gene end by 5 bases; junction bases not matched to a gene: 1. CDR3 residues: CASSQYRGTEAFF. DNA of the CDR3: TGTGCCAGCAGCCAATACAGGGGGACTGAAGCTTTCTTT.